Given below is one TCR beta chain in context. The entry originates in a study of blood T cell repertoires in COVID-19. Study summary: Donors in the United States, Italy and Spain gave samples during acute or convalescent COVID-19. T cells, B-cell-depleted T cells, or PBMCs supplied cDNA or gDNA.

The CDR3 sequence is 14 residues long. The V gene lost 7 bases and the J gene lost 0 bases, with 13 bases spanning the gap. Per germline, CDR1 LNHDA and CDR2 SQIVND (reference sequence). Authors' methods: Amplification of reference gene primers provided the estimated nucleated cell counts. Clones were read by immunoSEQ multiplex PCR, and TCRdb kept only the in-frame ones, dropping some. D and trimming were read from the DNA, whereas the V and J calls and clone size are those reported in that table. This table has around 130,000 clones, roughly 90% appearing once. This chain joins TRBV19 and TRBJ2-7, with D possibly TRBD1 on 5 matching bases. This receptor was identified in a man between 65 and 85 years old with active COVID-19. The sample comprised peripheral blood. The CDR3 sequence is CASKGVGNSYEQYF. CDR3 nucleotides: TGTGCCAGTAAAGGGGTAGGGAACTCCTACGAGCAGTACTTC. Looking up the rest from reference TRBV19 and TRBJ2-7 gives the full variable domain: DGGITQSPKYLFRKEGQNVTLSCEQNLNHDAMYWYRQDPGQGLRLIYYSQIVNDFQKGDIAEGYSVSREKKESFPLTVTSAQKNPTAFYLCASKGVGNSYEQYFGPGTRLTVT.